The rows below give T cell receptor beta chains drawn from one sample of a study of blood T cell repertoires in COVID-19. TCRdb's copy holds only in-frame clones and misses some; the assay was immunoSEQ multiplex PCR. The table lists some 120,000 clones, around 90% of them singletons. The sample taken for sequencing was peripheral blood. These receptor sequences come from a human donor in a cohort sampled during active COVID-19. Each CDR3 is given with its conserved first and last residue. A D gene is named only where the DNA matches it firmly.

V gene	J gene	D gene	CDR3 DNA	CDR3 protein
TRBV24-1	TRBJ2-3	-	TGTGCCACCAGTGGTAGTGTCCCAGATACGCAGTATTTT	CATSGSVPDTQYF
TRBV12-1	TRBJ2-3	-	TGTGCCAGCAGATCCCGACAGGGATATTGGGCGAGGGGAGATACGCAGTATTTT	CASRSRQGYWARGDTQYF
TRBV3-1/TRBV3-2	TRBJ2-7	-	TGTGCCAGCAGCCAAGCCCCGGGACTCCCAGCAGCGCAGTACTTC	CASSQAPGLPAAQYF
TRBV18	TRBJ1-6	TRBD1	TGTGCCAGCTCACCAGGGACAGGGCAGTGGTCACCCCTCCACTTT	CASSPGTGQWSPLHF
TRBV27	TRBJ1-5	TRBD1	TGTGCCAGCAGTTTATTCTCCAGGGGGGCCCACAATCAGCCCCAGCATTTT	CASSLFSRGAHNQPQHF
TRBV7-9	TRBJ2-4	-	TGTGCCAGCAGCCCACCTGACAGTAAAAACATTCAGTACTTC	CASSPPDSKNIQYF
TRBV25-1	TRBJ1-3	TRBD1	TGTGCCACGGGACAGGGAGACACCATATATTTT	CATGQGDTIYF
TRBV11-2	TRBJ2-2	TRBD2	TGTGCCAGCAGCTCACCTCAGCGGGGGAACACCGGGGAGCTGTTTTTT	CASSSPQRGNTGELFF
TRBV28	TRBJ1-3	TRBD1	TGTGCCAGCAGTTCCTGGACAGGGGAAAACACCATATATTTT	CASSSWTGENTIYF
TRBV5-8	TRBJ1-2	-	TGTGCCAGCAGCTTGCAACAGGGTATCGGTGGCTACACCTTC	CASSLQQGIGGYTF